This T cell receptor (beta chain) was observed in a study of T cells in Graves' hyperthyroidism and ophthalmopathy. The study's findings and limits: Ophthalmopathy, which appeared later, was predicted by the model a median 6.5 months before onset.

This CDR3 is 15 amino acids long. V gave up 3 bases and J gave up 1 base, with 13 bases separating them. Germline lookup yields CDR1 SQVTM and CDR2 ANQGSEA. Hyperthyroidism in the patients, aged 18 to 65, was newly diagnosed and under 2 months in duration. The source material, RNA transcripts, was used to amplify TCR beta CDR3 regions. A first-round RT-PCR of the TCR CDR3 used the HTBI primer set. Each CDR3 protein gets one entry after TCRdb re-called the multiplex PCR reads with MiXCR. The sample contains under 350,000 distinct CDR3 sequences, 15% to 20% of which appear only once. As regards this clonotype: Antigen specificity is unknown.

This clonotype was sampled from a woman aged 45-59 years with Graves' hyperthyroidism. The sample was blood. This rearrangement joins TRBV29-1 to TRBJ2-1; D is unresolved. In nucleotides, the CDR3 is TGCAGCGTTGAGGGCGCCCCGGTTTCCTACAATGAGCAGTTCTTC. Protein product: CSVEGAPVSYNEQFF.